These 32 T cell receptor beta chains share one sample of origin, sequenced in a study of blood T cells in healthy people across ages. Through a sample-barcoded 5' primer and a J-beta primer mix, a second PCR was run for about 6 to 12 cycles. One entry per CDR3 protein results from TCRdb running MiXCR on the 5' RACE reads. The data contain 850,000 to 1,000,000 distinct CDR3 sequences, 45% to 50% of them singletons. Specimen: blood. These TCRs come from a man aged 25-40 years in good health.

The V gene is TRBV12-3 or TRBV12-4, the J gene TRBJ2-3; D may be TRBD1 (6 bases). The CDR3 runs to 19 residues. V was clipped by 7 bases and J by 1 base, with 27 bases between them. The DNA of the CDR3 is TGTGCCAGCACTGGGCTGGGAGCAGGGGCTTCCCCGGGCACAGATACGCAGTATTTT. As protein: CASTGLGAGASPGTDTQYF.

V and J are TRBV5-1 and TRBJ2-5; D is undetermined. The germline gives CDR1 SGHRS, CDR2 YFSETQ. This CDR3 is built from 13 residues. Trimming pared 2 bases from V and 3 bases from J, leaving 8 bases between. CDR3 sequence reads: CASSFQAEETQYF. The CDR3 coding sequence is TGCGCCAGCAGCTTCCAAGCCGAAGAGACCCAGTACTTC.

The chain uses TRBV7-8 and TRBJ1-1, with 7 nucleotides matching TRBD1. CDR1 is SGHVS, CDR2 FQNEAQ, per germline. The CDR3 has 15 residues. After removal of 6 bases from V and 0 bases from J, the junction contained 7 bases not matched to a gene. CDR3 coding DNA: TGTGCCAGCAGGCCGACAGGGTCTATGAACACTGAAGCTTTCTTT. This translates into CASRPTGSMNTEAFF.

This chain links TRBV7-8 with TRBJ2-1, with D possibly TRBD2 on 7 matching bases. Germline CDR1 reads SGHVS; CDR2 reads FQNEAQ. V dropped 3 bases and J dropped 9 bases, with 15 bases sitting between them. The CDR3 length is 14 residues. The CDR3, as DNA: TGTGCCAGCAGCTTCCATCCGGGGGGCGGTGAGCAGTTCTTC. Residues: CASSFHPGGGEQFF.

The chain has TRBV10-3 and TRBJ1-1; 9 nucleotides align to TRBD1. Germline V gene data show CDR1 as ENHRY and CDR2 as SYGVKD. V gave up 0 bases and J gave up 1 base; unmatched junction bases: 3. CDR3 length: 16 amino acids. The CDR3 sequence is CAISESGQGGNTEAFF. CDR3 nucleotide sequence: TGTGCCATCAGTGAGTCGGGACAGGGTGGGAACACTGAAGCTTTCTTT.

In this sample, this clonotype turned up a few times. This chain uses TRBV10-3 with TRBJ2-7; D is unresolved. In germline, CDR1 is ENHRY, CDR2 SYGVKD. V dropped 8 bases and J dropped 5 bases, with 16 bases sitting between them. This CDR3 contains 13 residues. The CDR3 region is CAIQDVEMDEQYF. Written as DNA, the CDR3 is TGTGCCATCCAGGACGTTGAAATGGACGAGCAGTACTTC.

The chain combines TRBV6-1 with TRBJ2-3; 7 nucleotides line up with TRBD2. This CDR3 contains 14 residues. The V segment lost 7 bases and the J segment 2 bases; nucleotides outside the gene matches: 6. Germline CDR1 MNHNS, CDR2 SASEGT. The CDR3 DNA is TGTGCCAGCACCGAGCGGGGACCCACAGATACGCAGTATTTT. It specifies CASTERGPTDTQYF.

The chain employs TRBV29-1 and TRBJ2-3, with D hard to call. This CDR3 comprises 13 residues. Trimming removed 7 bases at V and 2 bases at J, with 13 bases between. Per the germline V gene, CDR1 is SQVTM and CDR2 is ANQGSEA. The CDR3 DNA sequence: TGCAGCGGTGTAGCTGGCCTCACAGATACGCAGTATTTT. Encoded protein: CSGVAGLTDTQYF.

The rearrangement uses TRBV6-6 and TRBJ2-3; a weak D match, TRBD2 (6 bases). The V end was cut by 2 bases, the J end by 6 bases, with 12 bases between. CDR3 length: 14 amino acids. Germline lookup yields CDR1 MNHNY and CDR2 SVGAGI (reference sequence). CDR3 sequence (DNA): TGTGCCAGCAGTTACAGGAGGGCGGGGGATACGCAGTATTTT. As protein: CASSYRRAGDTQYF.

This chain joins TRBV6-6 and TRBJ1-5, with D perhaps TRBD1 (6 bases). CDR1 MNHNY and CDR2 SVGAGI come from the germline V gene (reference sequence). The CDR3 contains 14 residues. Trimming pared 7 bases from V and 5 bases from J, leaving 15 bases between. The CDR3 DNA reads TGTGCCAGCACTAAGGGGGTTAGTGATCAGCCCCAGCATTTT. Amino acid sequence: CASTKGVSDQPQHF.

This clonotype was counted once. V gene TRBV11-2 combines with J gene TRBJ2-5; D ambiguous. V was clipped by 1 base and J by 8 bases, with 14 bases between them. The CDR3 has 14 residues. Germline assignment: CDR1 SGHAT and CDR2 FQNNGV. Here the CDR3 reads CASSLGVGPDTQYF. CDR3 nucleotides: TGTGCCAGCAGCTTAGGAGTAGGGCCAGACACCCAGTACTTC. Combining the CDR3 with reference TRBV11-2 and TRBJ2-5 gives the whole variable domain EAGVAQSPRYKIIEKRQSVAFWCNPISGHATLYWYQQILGQGPKLLIQFQNNGVVDDSQLPKDRFSAERLKGVDSTLKIQPAKLEDSAVYLCASSLGVGPDTQYFGPGTRLLVL.

V is TRBV27 and J is TRBJ2-5, with 10 nucleotides matching TRBD1. This CDR3 contains 15 residues. V lost 2 bases to trimming and J lost 5 bases; unmatched junction nucleotides: 5. CDR1 and CDR2 from the germline V gene are MNHEY and SMNVEV (reference sequence). CDR3 protein: CASSLATGGDETQYF. Here the CDR3 DNA reads TGTGCCAGCAGTTTAGCGACAGGGGGCGACGAGACCCAGTACTTC.

The chain couples TRBV7-2 to TRBJ2-3; 15 bases fit TRBD2. The CDR3 runs 17 residues. The germline CDR1 and CDR2 sequences are SGHTA and FQGNSA. V lost 5 bases to trimming and J lost 5 bases; unmatched junction nucleotides: 8. The CDR3 bases are TGTGCCAGCAGCGCAAGGACTAGCGGGGGGGCGGTAGATACGCAGTATTTT. Translated: CASSARTSGGAVDTQYF.

As regards this clonotype: The germline gene is not matched at one end of the junction; a read error may be the cause. The CDR3 DNA reads TGTGCGAGCAGTTACTCGAAATTTATCGGGGGAGGCAATGAGCAGTTCTTC. This gives the protein CASSYSKFIGGGNEQFF. The V gene is TRBV6-2 or TRBV6-3, the J gene TRBJ2-1; TRBD2 might be the D (6 bases). The CDR3 consists of 17 residues. Germline V gives CDR1 MNHEY, CDR2 SVGEGT.

A few counts support this clonotype. The gene calls are TRBV7-2 and TRBJ1-3; no definite D call. The CDR3 is made up of 15 amino acids. V was clipped by 3 bases and J by 0 bases, with 9 bases between them. The germline V gene encodes CDR1 SGHTA and CDR2 FQGNSA. The CDR3 protein is CASSFSRSSGNTIYF. CDR3 nucleotide sequence: TGTGCCAGCAGCTTTTCCCGCAGCTCTGGAAACACCATATATTTT. The whole variable domain, filled in from reference TRBV7-2 and TRBJ1-3, reads GAGVSQSPSNKVTEKGKDVELRCDPISGHTALYWYRQSLGQGLEFLIYFQGNSAPDKSGLPSDRFSAERTGGSVSTLTIQRTQQEDSAVYLCASSFSRSSGNTIYFGEGSWLTVV.

The chain uses TRBV20-1 and TRBJ2-5; D tentatively fits TRBD1 or TRBD2 (5 bases each). Deletions cut 6 bases from V and 11 bases from J, with 22 bases between. Germline CDR1 is DFQATT and CDR2 is SNEGSKA (reference sequence). The CDR3 length is 13 residues. The CDR3 DNA reads as TGCAGTGCCCGGGGCCTCTCCTACAATGAGCAGTACTTC. Protein product: CSARGLSYNEQYF.

V is TRBV7-3 and J is TRBJ2-5; TRBD2 is a possible D gene (5 bases). Trimming removed 4 bases at V and 3 bases at J, with 15 bases between. The CDR3 is made up of 15 amino acids. CDR1 is SGHTA, CDR2 FQGTGA, per germline. The CDR3 loop is CASSSSGVGKETQYF. The DNA for the CDR3 is TGTGCCAGCAGCTCCTCCGGGGTAGGGAAAGAGACCCAGTACTTC.

The V and J genes are TRBV12-3 or TRBV12-4 and TRBJ1-2; 8 bases match TRBD1. CDR3 size: 14 residues. The junction had 10 bases not matched to a gene; V was cut back by 5 bases and J by 8 bases. Here the CDR3 DNA reads TGTGCCAGCAGTGTCTTGGACAGGGCAAACGGCTACACCTTC. It yields the protein CASSVLDRANGYTF.

Note on this clonotype: A read error may be the cause here, since a much bigger clone is one base away. J is TRBJ2-1 and V is TRBV7-3; 7 nucleotides match TRBD2. V shed 2 bases, J shed 6 bases, and the junction held 7 bases outside the gene matches. The CDR3 length is 15 residues. Germline V gives CDR1 SGHTA, CDR2 FQGTGA. The CDR3 nucleotides are TGTGCCAGCAGCTTAGAAGCGGGGAGTTGCAATGAGCAGTTCTTC. This gives the protein CASSLEAGSCNEQFF.

This clonotype appeared many times. The CDR3: CASSLWGQGAYNSPLHF. In DNA form, the CDR3 reads TGTGCCAGCAGTTTATGGGGACAGGGCGCCTATAATTCACCCCTCCACTTT. V usage is TRBV28 and J usage is TRBJ1-6; 9 positions match TRBD1. The CDR3 extends over 17 amino acids. V was clipped by 0 bases and J by 2 bases; unmatched bases: 2. Per the germline V gene, CDR1 is MDHEN and CDR2 is SYDVKM. Full variable domain (rest looked up from reference TRBV28 and TRBJ1-6): DVKVTQSSRYLVKRTGEKVFLECVQDMDHENMFWYRQDPGLGLRLIYFSYDVKMKEKGDIPEGYSVSREKKERFSLILESASTNQTSMYLCASSLWGQGAYNSPLHFGNGTRLTVT.

This clonotype turned up a few times. The chain joins TRBV11-3 to TRBJ2-7, with a tentative D call TRBD1 (6 bases). V dropped 5 bases and J dropped 0 bases, with 14 bases sitting between them. CDR1 and CDR2 (germline): SGHNT, YENEEA. There are 15 residues in the CDR3. The DNA for the CDR3 is TGTGCCAGCAGCGGGGACACCCATGTCTCCTACGAGCAGTACTTC. It specifies CASSGDTHVSYEQYF.

The J gene is TRBJ2-3, the V gene TRBV7-2; tentative D call: TRBD2 (7 bases). CDR3 length: 16 residues. V was pared by 8 bases and J by 0 bases, with 18 bases between. Germline V gives CDR1 SGHTA, CDR2 FQGNSA. The CDR3 nucleotides are TGTGCCAGCCGTTGGGGGGGGCGGGGTAGCACAGATACGCAGTATTTT. Its translation is CASRWGGRGSTDTQYF.

This clonotype has more than one count but fewer than ten. The V and J genes are TRBV7-2 and TRBJ2-2, with TRBD2 matching over 9 bases. J lost 0 bases, V lost 5 bases, and 1 base had no gene match. The germline CDR1 and CDR2 sequences are SGHTA and FQGNSA. The CDR3 spans 15 residues. CDR3 DNA: TGTGCCAGCAGCCAGCGGGGGGCGAACACCGGGGAGCTGTTTTTT. As protein: CASSQRGANTGELFF.

To note about this clonotype: One junction end does not reproduce the germline sequence, and a read error may be involved. The gene calls are TRBV10-3 and TRBJ1-4; 10 nucleotides agree with TRBD1. CDR1 is ENHRY and CDR2 is SYGVKD in the germline V gene. The CDR3 totals 18 residues. The CDR3 reads CAISESGTGDQTNEKLFF. Here the CDR3 DNA reads TGCGCCATCAGTGAGTCGGGGACAGGGGACCAAACTAATGAAAAACTGTTTTTT.

This chain uses TRBV2 with TRBJ2-1, with 7 bases matching TRBD2. Germline V CDR1 and CDR2: SNHLY, FYNNEI. The CDR3 runs to 11 residues. The ends lost 7 bases at V and 9 bases at J; junction bases unmatched: 3. CDR3 coding DNA: TGTGCCAGCACCGGGGGGAGTGAGCAGTTCTTC. Translated: CASTGGSEQFF.

The chain couples TRBV9 to TRBJ2-1; tentatively, D is TRBD2 (5 bases). Germline V gene lookup returns CDR1 SGDLS and CDR2 YYNGEE. CDR3 length equals 13 residues. V shed 4 bases and J shed 7 bases, with 12 bases lying between them. The CDR3 is CASSTRPGNEQFF. For the CDR3, the DNA is TGTGCCAGCAGCACAAGACCGGGGAATGAGCAGTTCTTC.

As concerns this clonotype: Mismatch with germline at one junction end may stem from a read error. The rearrangement uses TRBV7-8 and TRBJ2-3; D is tentatively TRBD1 or TRBD2 (5 bases each). The CDR3 is 16 residues long. Germline assignment: CDR1 SGHVS and CDR2 FQNEAQ. CDR3 nucleotides: TGTGTCAGCAGCTTACCGGGAAGACTGGTGGGGCATACGCAGTATTTT. Its translation: CVSSLPGRLVGHTQYF.

The CDR3 DNA reads TGCAGTGCGCCCGGGCCCTCACTCTATGGCTACACCTTC. It codes for CSAPGPSLYGYTF. This chain links TRBV20-1 with TRBJ1-2; D is uncertain. The V gene's germline CDR1 is DFQATT and CDR2 SNEGSKA (reference sequence). The CDR3 runs to 13 residues. V lost 6 bases and J lost 4, with 15 bases in between.

This clonotype was counted a few times. The V call is TRBV12-3 or TRBV12-4, the J call TRBJ2-1; D might be TRBD2 (6 bases). Trimming removed 2 bases from V and 5 bases from J, with 10 bases in between. CDR3 length: 14 amino acids. Written as DNA, the CDR3 is TGTGCCAGCAGTTTAATAGCGGCTCACAATGAGCAGTTCTTC. Translating gives CASSLIAAHNEQFF.

The chain employs TRBV28 and TRBJ2-5, with D perhaps TRBD2 (5 bases). This CDR3 is 15 amino acids long. Germline assignment: CDR1 MDHEN and CDR2 SYDVKM. The V and J ends lost 5 bases and 11 bases respectively, with 24 bases between them. The CDR3 nucleotides are TGTGCCAGCAGTCAACTAGGACTTGGTTACAATGAGCAGTACTTC. Translated: CASSQLGLGYNEQYF.

This clonotype was observed a few times. The chain carries TRBV4-2 and TRBJ1-2; TRBD1 agrees at 11 bases. Germline loops: CDR1 LGHNA, CDR2 YNFKEQ. This CDR3 is built from 16 residues. With V trimmed by 3 bases and J by 1 base, 4 bases remained unmatched. CDR3 bases: TGTGCCAGCAGCCAGGAGGGGACAGGGGGTAACTATGGCTACACCTTC. It encodes CASSQEGTGGNYGYTF.

V usage is TRBV30 and J usage is TRBJ1-2; D is perhaps TRBD1 (5 bases). The germline gives CDR1 GTSNPN, CDR2 SVGIG (reference sequence). This CDR3 is built from 14 residues. Trimming shortened V by 4 bases and J by 0 bases, and 12 bases separated the two germline ends. CDR3 protein: CAWMRGRTNYGYTF. The CDR3 nucleotides read TGTGCCTGGATGAGGGGCAGGACTAACTATGGCTACACCTTC.